The 18 T cell receptor beta chains given below trace back to one sample, sequenced in a study of blood T cells in healthy people across ages. PCR was performed a second time for 7 to 11 cycles using a sample-barcoded 5' primer and a J-beta primer mix. TCRdb independently ran MiXCR on the 5' RACE reads; one entry per CDR3 protein. The sample yields roughly 500,000 distinct CDR3 sequences, approximately 30% seen once. Sequenced sample: blood. The receptors were sampled from a woman aged 65 to 85 in good health.

The chain uses TRBV4-1 and TRBJ2-7; D is ambiguous. CDR1 and CDR2 (germline): MGHRA, YSYEKL. The length of the CDR3 is 15 residues. The V gene lost 0 bases and the J gene lost 4 bases, with 13 bases spanning the gap. The CDR3 bases are TGCGCCAGCAGCCAAGATAGGGCCCCACAATACGAGCAGTACTTC. It specifies CASSQDRAPQYEQYF.

The chain carries TRBV6-5 and TRBJ1-1; 9 positions agree with TRBD1. V dropped 1 base and J dropped 3; count of bases not matched to a gene: 0. CDR1 is MNHEY, CDR2 SVGAGI, per germline. The CDR3 length is 14 residues. The CDR3 DNA follows: TGTGCCAGCAGTTACTGGGACAGGGACACTGAAGCTTTCTTT. Its protein product is CASSYWDRDTEAFF.

At least ten counts were recorded for this clonotype. The rearrangement uses TRBV27 and TRBJ2-5; D may be TRBD1 or TRBD2 (5 bases each). Germline V CDR1 and CDR2: MNHEY, SMNVEV (reference sequence). The CDR3 consists of 13 residues. V gave up 6 bases and J gave up 5 bases, with 13 bases separating them. DNA of the CDR3: TGTGCCAGCAGCTTGGGACCACGGGAGACCCAGTACTTC. Amino acid sequence: CASSLGPRETQYF.

CDR3 amino acids: CAISVGDTNNYGYTF. The DNA for the CDR3 is TGTGCCATCTCGGTGGGGGACACTAATAACTATGGCTACACCTTC. The gene calls are TRBV10-3 and TRBJ1-2; D perhaps matches TRBD1 (6 bases). Trimming cost V 8 bases and J 1 base, with 17 bases left between them. CDR1 is ENHRY and CDR2 is SYGVKD in the germline V gene. The CDR3 runs to 15 residues.

This clonotype showed up just a few times. The chain joins TRBV27 to TRBJ1-2; the match to TRBD1 covers 7 bases. CDR1 is MNHEY, CDR2 SMNVEV, per germline (reference sequence). The CDR3 length is 14 residues. With 2 bases clipped from V and 6 bases from J, the junction kept 6 bases outside the gene matches. CDR3 protein: CASSLGGGPHGYTF. CDR3 DNA sequence: TGTGCCAGCAGTTTAGGAGGGGGCCCCCATGGCTACACCTTC.

The chain combines TRBV29-1 with TRBJ1-2; no definite D call. V dropped 5 bases and J dropped 0 bases, with 16 bases sitting between them. This CDR3 contains 15 residues. Germline V gene sequence: CDR1 SQVTM, CDR2 ANQGSEA. The CDR3 spells CSVRPPGTTNYGYTF. In nucleotides, the CDR3 is TGCAGCGTTCGACCCCCGGGCACGACTAACTATGGCTACACCTTC.

The V gene is TRBV6-1, the J gene TRBJ2-7; D possibly matches TRBD1 or TRBD2 (5 bases each). V lost 0 bases to trimming and J lost 4 bases, with 10 bases between them. The CDR3 sequence is 14 residues long. CDR1 is MNHNS and CDR2 is SASEGT in the germline V gene. CDR3 region: CASSEAGERYEQYF. The DNA of the CDR3 is TGTGCCAGCAGTGAAGCAGGGGAGAGATACGAGCAGTACTTC.

The CDR3 loop is CASSYRQGRYEQYF. DNA for the CDR3: TGTGCCAGCAGTTACCGACAGGGGAGATACGAGCAGTACTTC. The chain employs TRBV6-5 and TRBJ2-7; the match to TRBD1 covers 8 bases. Germline V gene lookup returns CDR1 MNHEY and CDR2 SVGAGI. This CDR3 spans 14 amino acids. V shed 2 bases and J 4 bases; nucleotides not matched to a gene: 4.

This clonotype was counted once. CDR3 in amino acids: CASGYRQGANQETQYF. The CDR3 DNA follows: TGTGCCAGCGGCTACCGACAGGGGGCAAATCAAGAGACCCAGTACTTC. This chain links TRBV5-5 with TRBJ2-5; 10 bases agree with TRBD1. This CDR3 has 16 residues. J gave up 2 bases and V 7 bases, and 11 bases lay outside the gene matches. Germline-derived CDR1 and CDR2 are SGHKS and YYEKEE (reference sequence).

J is TRBJ2-5 and V is TRBV7-2; TRBD1 might be the D (5 bases). The J call may be mistaken, given a closer DNA end match to TRBJ2-7. From germline, CDR1 is SGHTA and CDR2 FQGNSA. CDR3 length: 18 residues. The CDR3 protein is CASSLGVVGRKSSYEQYF. CDR3 bases: TGTGCCAGCAGCTTAGGGGTAGTGGGGCGAAAGAGCTCCTACGAGCAGTACTTC.

Only one count was recorded for this clonotype. The chain uses TRBV5-1 and TRBJ1-1; D not resolved. The CDR3 runs 12 residues. Germline values: CDR1 SGHRS, CDR2 YFSETQ. V dropped 4 bases and J dropped 7 bases, with 11 bases sitting between them. CDR3 sequence reads: CASSADKYEAFF. The DNA for the CDR3 is TGCGCCAGCAGCGCCGACAAGTATGAAGCTTTCTTT.

This clonotype was observed many times. The chain joins TRBV7-8 to TRBJ2-7; the D call may be TRBD1 or TRBD2 (6 bases each). This CDR3 is 14 amino acids long. Germline-derived CDR1 and CDR2 are SGHVS and FQNEAQ. Between the trimmed V and J ends, which lost 6 bases and 3 bases, there was a span of 15 bases. DNA for the CDR3: TGTGCCAGCAGGAAGGGGGGAGCAGGCTACGAGCAGTACTTC. As protein: CASRKGGAGYEQYF.

This clonotype was recorded a few times. V gene TRBV20-1 combines with J gene TRBJ2-5, with TRBD1 matching 10 bases. Losses at the gene ends were 2 bases for V and 5 bases for J; bases not matched to a gene: 5. Germline V gene data show CDR1 as DFQATT and CDR2 as SNEGSKA (reference sequence). This CDR3 contains 14 residues. The CDR3, as DNA: TGCAGTGCTAGACCGGGACAGGGGAGGGAGACCCAGTACTTC. This encodes CSARPGQGRETQYF.

The chain combines TRBV11-2 with TRBJ2-4; no clear D. The ends were cut back, 3 bases at V and 0 bases at J, with 9 bases in the middle. The CDR3 length is 15 residues. The germline V gene encodes CDR1 SGHAT and CDR2 FQNNGV. CDR3 bases: TGTGCCAGCAGCTTTCTGCCATTAGCCAAAAACATTCAGTACTTC. This sequence encodes CASSFLPLAKNIQYF.

The table lists this clonotype with a few counts. Given the absence of the conserved phenylalanine or tryptophan at the CDR3 end, a read error is likely. The chain links TRBV20-1 to TRBJ2-5; TRBD2 is a possible D gene (5 bases). V was cut by 6 bases and J by 0 bases, with 14 bases left in between. Germline assignment: CDR1 DFQATT and CDR2 SNEGSKA (reference sequence). This CDR3 is 14 amino acids long. The CDR3 is CSADPTGYQETQYL. The DNA of the CDR3 is TGCAGTGCCGACCCCACGGGGTACCAAGAGACCCAGTACCTC.

The gene calls are TRBV6-5 and TRBJ2-1; TRBD1 or TRBD2 may be the D gene (5 bases each). CDR3 length: 15 amino acids. The germline gives CDR1 MNHEY, CDR2 SVGAGI. V lost 5 bases to trimming and J lost 0 bases, with 11 bases between them. The CDR3 sequence is CASSPGRVSYNEQFF. CDR3 coding DNA: TGTGCCAGCAGTCCGGGACGCGTCTCCTACAATGAGCAGTTCTTC.

The chain recombines TRBV2 with TRBJ1-3, with D hard to call. The germline V and J ends were trimmed by 5 bases and 1 base, with 6 bases remaining between them. Germline V gene lookup returns CDR1 SNHLY and CDR2 FYNNEI. The CDR3 contains 13 residues. The CDR3 is CASSTRSGNTIYF. DNA of the CDR3: TGTGCCAGCAGTACGAGGTCTGGAAACACCATATATTTT.

The V call is TRBV5-1, the J call TRBJ2-2; 8 bases line up with TRBD1. The germline V gene encodes CDR1 SGHRS and CDR2 YFSETQ. There are 15 residues in the CDR3. The V segment lost 0 bases and the J segment 7 bases; nucleotides outside the gene matches: 5. The CDR3, as DNA: TGCGCCAGCAGCTTGGCAGGGGGCCTTGGCGGGGAGCTGTTTTTT. Amino acids: CASSLAGGLGGELFF.